Here is one T cell receptor (beta chain) with its context. This sample is part of a study of cytomegalovirus exposure and HLA in healthy donors. The PCR made use of 60 Vbeta and 13 Jbeta primers. Generated by immunoSEQ multiplex PCR, the TCRdb table keeps only in-frame clones and is missing some. The sample yields fewer than 250,000 clones, less than 85% seen once. Germline loops: CDR1 GTSNPN, CDR2 SVGIG (reference sequence). Trimming left V 0 bases short and J 2 bases short, with 9 bases between. This CDR3 is built from 14 residues. Sequencing used PBMCs. V gene TRBV30 combines with J gene TRBJ2-3; D might be TRBD1 (5 bases). The receptor was isolated from a man aged 18-30 years in good health and CMV-seronegative. The CDR3 sequence is CAWSVGVLTDTQYF. CDR3 in DNA: TGTGCCTGGAGTGTAGGGGTCCTCACAGATACGCAGTATTTT.